This TCR beta chain was sequenced for a study of T cell responses to AZD1222 COVID-19 vaccine (dated by TCRdb to 2020 to 2022). About the full investigation: TCR sequencing was performed for roughly 250 trial participants, of whom about 200 were given two doses of AZD1222 and around 25 were given two doses of MenACWY control vaccine. Trial participants were enrolled by age into subgroups of 18-55, 56-69 and 70-plus years, and about 150, 27 and 61 TCR-sequenced participants, respectively, were included in these subgroups.

The meaning of the sample's time point label: about 28 days (+/-7) after the second vaccine dose. AZD1222 recipients with second doses at about 4 weeks or about 12 weeks were pooled, because spike-specific TCR depth and breadth did not differ between schedules. The vaccinee samples were drawn from two UK trials, COV001 and COV002, one of which was a single-blind randomized controlled phase 2/3 trial testing AZD1222 (ChAdOx1 nCoV-19) in healthy adults. Trial participant PBMC samples were collected at day 0 and day 28 after the second dose for TCRbeta chain sequencing. Overall study outcomes, separate from this receptor: Conclusions about previously exposed vaccinees were limited because only a handful of AZD1222 recipients were SARS-CoV-2 seropositive at baseline. In the small 56-69-year group, the increase in depth fell short of significance, most likely because of low power. A significant rise in spike-specific TCR breadth and depth was observed after two AZD1222 doses relative to day 0 and relative to MenACWY recipients. CD4 TCRs associated with the vaccine covered the entire spike protein, and the dominant responses were in regions 160-218 and 743-854. No day 14 peak-response samples were available, so repertoires were characterized only after the peak T cell response. Participants were mostly white British and included more females than males, and it was suggested by the authors that clonal diversity may have been underestimated. Reportedly, almost half of the unique spike-specific TCRs recognized epitopes lying outside the regions that are mutated in the B.1.351 and B.1.1.7 variants.

To note about this clone: No cognate antigen has been identified for it. No much larger clone exists at a distance of one base, and base qualities are not known.

The CDR3 regions of human TCRbeta chains were subjected to immunosequencing. In the paper's pipeline: TCRs in the repertoires were matched against a reference library of SARS-CoV-2-specific TCRs that had been generated with the MIRA antigen-specificity platform. Breadth was defined as the fraction of unique TCRs that were SARS-CoV-2-associated. Depth was defined as the fraction of total T cells that were SARS-CoV-2-associated. Each spike-specific TCR was assigned to its reactive spike region and to a CD4 or CD8 class using the MIRA data. Log10-transformed breadth and depth values were compared by one-way ANOVA with Sidak's multiple comparisons tests. TCRdb limited this immuneACCESS table to in-frame rearrangements with V and J called. A share of clones is missing; checked studies link under half to unresolved V genes, and the rest is unexplained. V and J calls and clone size are given by that table; D and trimming were obtained from the DNA. The sample table holds around 110,000 clones, of which about nine tenths were seen once. 7% to 9% of the sample is held by the ten biggest clonotypes.

Its CDR3 holds 16 amino acids, cysteine through phenylalanine. Only the CDR3 part of the read is kept: 48 bases, read in frame from the first base. CDR1 and CDR2 are drawn from the germline V gene: SGHRS, YFSETQ. Trimming leaves V shorter by 3 bases and J shorter by 5 bases, with the junction holding 11 bases beyond the gene matches. The sequence links TRBV5-1 to TRBJ2-5; 9 bases in the junction line up with TRBD1. The source material was peripheral blood, sampled 28 days after the second AZD1222 dose. The clonotype was recovered from an adult who received the AZD1222 COVID-19 vaccine. Here is the DNA: TGCGCCAGCAGCTCGATGAAGGACAGGGGATTGGAGACCCAGTACTTC. This codes for CASSSMKDRGLETQYF.